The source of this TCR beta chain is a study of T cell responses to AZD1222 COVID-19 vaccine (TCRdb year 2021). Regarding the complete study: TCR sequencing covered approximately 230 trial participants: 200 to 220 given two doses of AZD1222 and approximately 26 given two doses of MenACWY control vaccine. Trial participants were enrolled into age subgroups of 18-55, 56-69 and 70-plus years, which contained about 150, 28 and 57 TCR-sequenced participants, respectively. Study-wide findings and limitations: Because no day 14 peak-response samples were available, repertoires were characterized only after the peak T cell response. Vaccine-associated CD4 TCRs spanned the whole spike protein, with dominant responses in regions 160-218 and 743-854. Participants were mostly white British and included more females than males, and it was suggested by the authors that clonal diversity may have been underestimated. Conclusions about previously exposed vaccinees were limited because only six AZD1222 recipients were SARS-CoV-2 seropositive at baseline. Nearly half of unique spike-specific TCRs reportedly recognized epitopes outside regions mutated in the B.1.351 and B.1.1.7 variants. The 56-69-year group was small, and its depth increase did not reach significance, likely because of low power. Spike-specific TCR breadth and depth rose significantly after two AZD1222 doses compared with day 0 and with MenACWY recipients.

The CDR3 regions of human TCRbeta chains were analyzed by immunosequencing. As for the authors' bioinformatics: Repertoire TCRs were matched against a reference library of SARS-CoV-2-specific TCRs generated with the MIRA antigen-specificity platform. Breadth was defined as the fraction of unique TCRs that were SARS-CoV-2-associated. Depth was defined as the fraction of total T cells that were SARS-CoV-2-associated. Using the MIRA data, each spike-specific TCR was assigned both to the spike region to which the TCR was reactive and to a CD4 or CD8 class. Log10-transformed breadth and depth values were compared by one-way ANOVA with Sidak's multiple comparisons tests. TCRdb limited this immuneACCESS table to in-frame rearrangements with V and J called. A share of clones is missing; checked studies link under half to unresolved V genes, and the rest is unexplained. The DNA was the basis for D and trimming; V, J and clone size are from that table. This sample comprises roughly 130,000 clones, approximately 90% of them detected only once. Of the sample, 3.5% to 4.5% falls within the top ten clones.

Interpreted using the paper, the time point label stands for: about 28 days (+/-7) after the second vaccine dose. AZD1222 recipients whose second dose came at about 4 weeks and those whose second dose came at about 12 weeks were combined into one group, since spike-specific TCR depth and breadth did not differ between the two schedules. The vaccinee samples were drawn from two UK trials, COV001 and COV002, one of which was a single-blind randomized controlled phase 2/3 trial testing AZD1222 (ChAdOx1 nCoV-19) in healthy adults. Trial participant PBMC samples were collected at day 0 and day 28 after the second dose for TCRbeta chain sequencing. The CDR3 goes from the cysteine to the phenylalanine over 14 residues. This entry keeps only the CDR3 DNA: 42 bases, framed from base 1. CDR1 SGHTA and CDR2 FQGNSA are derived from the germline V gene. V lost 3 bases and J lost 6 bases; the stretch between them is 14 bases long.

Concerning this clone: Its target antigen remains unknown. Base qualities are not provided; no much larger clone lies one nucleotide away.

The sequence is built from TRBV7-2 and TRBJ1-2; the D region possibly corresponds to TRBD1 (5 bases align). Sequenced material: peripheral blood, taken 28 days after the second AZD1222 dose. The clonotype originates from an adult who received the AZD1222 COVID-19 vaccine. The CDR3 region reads CASSFSGDSHGYTF. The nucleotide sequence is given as TGTGCCAGCAGCTTTTCGGGGGATTCCCATGGCTACACCTTC.